This T cell receptor beta chain was sequenced during a study of cytomegalovirus exposure and HLA in healthy donors. Study-wide results and limits: Researchers left out some V segments, among them TRBV6-2 and TRBV6-3, as indistinguishable. Despite most TCR sequences being rare, some public TCRs occurred in many donors.

This CDR3 is built from 15 residues. CDR1 is SGHRS and CDR2 is YFSETQ in the germline V gene. 13 Jbeta primers and 60 Vbeta primers were used for the PCR. Methods used by the authors: Later, an analysis found 80 million or so unique TCR beta chains, and 8.5 million to 14 million of these were shared. Data came from immunoSEQ multiplex PCR; TCRdb stores just in-frame clones and leaves some out. V, J and clone size are taken as reported in that table, and D and trimming were inferred from the DNA itself. The table includes about 140,000 clones, less than 85% detected once. Of note for this clone: Its antigen is undetermined.

The chain couples TRBV5-1 to TRBJ2-5; 10 nucleotides match TRBD2. The J call may not be correct, given that the DNA end is closer to TRBJ2-7. The sequencing sample was made of PBMCs. The source is a man aged 40-49 years in good health and CMV-seronegative. The CDR3 spells CASSLVLAGAYEQYF. Here the CDR3 DNA reads TGCGCCAGCAGCTTGGTCCTAGCGGGAGCTTACGAGCAGTACTTC.